This T cell receptor beta chain is drawn from a study of persistence of HIV-infected CD4 T cells. In the study overall: A median of about eight years of suppressive ART preceded sampling.

About this clone: Its antigen is unidentified.

Sequencing used immunoSEQ version 4 in survey mode. The repertoire was sequenced with immunoSEQ multiplex PCR; TCRdb's copy has only in-frame clones and lacks some. Altogether about 47,000 clones are present, 80% to 95% being singletons, with the ten largest covering about 1.8%. Nonspecific anti-CD3/anti-CD28 bead stimulation represents the broad CD4+ T cell repertoire. Sorting of responding CD4+ T cells relied on upregulated CD40 ligand together with CD69. Undetectable plasma HIV-1 RNA below 50 copies/mL lasted at least 4 years. CD8-depleted PBMCs were stimulated about 20 hours with anti-CD28/CD49d costimulation, CD40-blocking antibody and enfuvirtide. Study conclusions and caveats: TCRbeta richness was lower in CMV- and Gag-responding cells than in anti-CD3/anti-CD28-responding cells.

The CDR3 is 14 residues long. The germline V gene has CDR1 SGDLS and CDR2 YYNGEE. V was trimmed by 0 bases and J by 4 bases, leaving 8 bases between them. The clonotype originates from an adult man with HIV who was CMV-seropositive. V usage is TRBV9 and J usage is TRBJ1-3; D is uncertain. The sequencing here drew on CD4+ T cells sorted from PBMCs after approximately 20-hour stimulation, taken from a patient who received antiretroviral therapy. In DNA, the CDR3 is TGTGCCAGCAGCGTAGAGGATCCAGGAAACACCATATATTTT. It yields the protein CASSVEDPGNTIYF.